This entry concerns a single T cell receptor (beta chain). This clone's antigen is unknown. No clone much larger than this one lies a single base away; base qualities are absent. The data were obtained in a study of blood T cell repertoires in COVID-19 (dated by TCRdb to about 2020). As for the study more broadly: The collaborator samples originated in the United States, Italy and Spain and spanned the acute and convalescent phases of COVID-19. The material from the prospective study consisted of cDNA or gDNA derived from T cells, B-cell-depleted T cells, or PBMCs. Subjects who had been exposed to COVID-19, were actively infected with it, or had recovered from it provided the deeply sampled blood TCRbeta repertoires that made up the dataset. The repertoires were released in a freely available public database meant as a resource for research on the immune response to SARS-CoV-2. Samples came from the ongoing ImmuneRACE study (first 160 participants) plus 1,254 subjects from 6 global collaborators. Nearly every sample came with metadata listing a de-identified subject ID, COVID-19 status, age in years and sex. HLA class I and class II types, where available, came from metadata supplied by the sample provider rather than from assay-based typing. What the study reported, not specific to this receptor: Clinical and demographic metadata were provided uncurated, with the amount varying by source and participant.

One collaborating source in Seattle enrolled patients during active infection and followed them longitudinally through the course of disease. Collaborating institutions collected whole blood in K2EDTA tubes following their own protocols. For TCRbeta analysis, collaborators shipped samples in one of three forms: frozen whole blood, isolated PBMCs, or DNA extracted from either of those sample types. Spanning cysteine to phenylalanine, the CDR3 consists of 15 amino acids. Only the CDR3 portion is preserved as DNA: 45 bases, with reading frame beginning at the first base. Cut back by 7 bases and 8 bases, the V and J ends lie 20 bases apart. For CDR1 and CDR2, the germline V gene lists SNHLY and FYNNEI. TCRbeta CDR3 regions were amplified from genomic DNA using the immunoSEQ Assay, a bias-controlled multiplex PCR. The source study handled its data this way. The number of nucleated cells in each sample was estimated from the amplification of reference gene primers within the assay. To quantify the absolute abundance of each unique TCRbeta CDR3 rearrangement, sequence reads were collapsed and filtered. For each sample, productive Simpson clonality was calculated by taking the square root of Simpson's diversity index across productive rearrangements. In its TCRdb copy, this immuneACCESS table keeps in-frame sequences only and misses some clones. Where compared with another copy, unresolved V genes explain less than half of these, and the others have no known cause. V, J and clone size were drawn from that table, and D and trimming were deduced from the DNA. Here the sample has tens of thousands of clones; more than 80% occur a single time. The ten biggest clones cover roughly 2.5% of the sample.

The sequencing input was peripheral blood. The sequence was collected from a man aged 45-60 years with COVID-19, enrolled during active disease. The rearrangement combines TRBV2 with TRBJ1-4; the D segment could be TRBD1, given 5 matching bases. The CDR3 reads CASTPPSGAWEKLFF. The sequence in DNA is TGTGCCAGCACCCCACCGAGCGGGGCTTGGGAAAAACTGTTTTTT. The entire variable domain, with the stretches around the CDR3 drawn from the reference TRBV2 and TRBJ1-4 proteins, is EPEVTQTPSHQVTQMGQEVILRCVPISNHLYFYWYRQILGQKVEFLVSFYNNEISEKSEIFDDQFSVERPDGSNFTLKIRSTKLEDSAMYFCASTPPSGAWEKLFFGSGTQLSVL.